Included here is one T cell receptor (beta chain) sequence, with context. What it binds is unknown. It was with 60 Vbeta and 13 Jbeta primers that the PCR ran. TCRdb keeps only in-frame clones here, not all; method: immunoSEQ multiplex PCR. This sample has approximately 100,000 clones, with more than 80% found just once. The V end lost 0 bases, the J end lost 8 bases, and 17 bases lay between the germline ends. The CDR3 length is 15 residues. The germline CDR1 and CDR2 sequences are ENHRY and SYGVKD. These data belong to a study of cytomegalovirus exposure and HLA in healthy donors. Study-level results: Presence/absence analyses assumed roughly uniform sequencing depth across donors. One later analysis reportedly identified an Asian-associated ancestry cluster that showed fewer N-insertions than the roughly 700-donor mean.

The sequence derives from a man aged 25 to 40 in good health and CMV-seronegative. The chain employs TRBV10-3 and TRBJ2-7, with D possibly being TRBD2 (6 bases). The source material was PBMCs. The CDR3 protein is CAISESLAPEFKQYF. Here the CDR3 DNA reads TGTGCCATCAGTGAGTCCCTAGCGCCGGAGTTTAAGCAGTACTTC.